These 21 T cell receptor beta chains share one sample of origin, sequenced in a study of regulatory T cells. Points from the study as a whole: Regulatory T cells from CD3G-deficient patients were less diverse than autologous conventional CD4+ cells and control regulatory cells.

Primers: 52 TRBV forward and 13 TRBJ reverse. Profiled with immunoSEQ multiplex PCR; TCRdb holds only in-frame clones, not every one. The table lists 850 to 1,300 clones, approximately 87% of them singletons. These receptors' antigens are unknown. The sample consisted of CD4+ Tregs sorted from blood. These receptors came from a person aged 25 to 39 with CD3G deficiency.

The chain links TRBV19 to TRBJ2-2; TRBD2 aligns across 13 bases. CDR3 length: 17 residues. Trimming cost V 9 bases and J 8 bases; bases outside gene matches: 15. Germline V gene sequence: CDR1 LNHDA, CDR2 SQIVND (reference sequence). CDR3 residues: CASASVGLAGKRGELFF. Written as DNA, the CDR3 is TGTGCCAGCGCGAGCGTGGGACTAGCGGGGAAAAGGGGGGAGCTGTTTTTT.

This chain connects TRBV6-6 to TRBJ1-4; 8 bases align to TRBD1. Germline lookup yields CDR1 MNHNY and CDR2 SVGAGI (reference sequence). The J segment lost 10 bases and the V segment lost 4 bases, leaving 11 bases of the junction unmatched. The CDR3 contains 15 residues. The CDR3: CASSSRGRGQGKLFF. The CDR3 nucleotides read TGTGCCAGCAGTTCCAGGGGCAGGGGGCAGGGAAAACTGTTTTTT.

This chain's CDR3 is CASSLGGGRKTQYF. The CDR3, as DNA: TGCGCCAGCAGCTTGGGAGGGGGCAGGAAGACCCAGTACTTC. The chain recombines TRBV5-1 with TRBJ2-5; 7 nucleotides agree with TRBD1. The CDR3 has 14 residues. The V segment lost 0 bases and the J segment 6 bases; nucleotides outside the gene matches: 5. CDR1 is SGHRS, CDR2 YFSETQ, per germline.

The V gene is TRBV30, the J gene TRBJ1-1; D unclear. Germline CDR1 GTSNPN, CDR2 SVGIG (reference sequence). The CDR3 covers 14 residues. Trimming pared 2 bases from V and 0 bases from J, leaving 10 bases between. Written as DNA, the CDR3 is TGTGCCTGGAGTTATCCCCATATGAACACTGAAGCTTTCTTT. It codes for CAWSYPHMNTEAFF.

This chain uses TRBV7-9 with TRBJ1-2; 8 nucleotides agree with TRBD1. V shed 0 bases and J 5 bases; nucleotides not matched to a gene: 5. Germline CDR1 and CDR2: SEHNR and FQNEAQ (reference sequence). The CDR3 is made up of 15 amino acids. CDR3 nucleotide sequence: TGTGCCAGCAGCTTAGCTACGGACAGGGAATATGGCTACACCTTC. Protein: CASSLATDREYGYTF.

J is TRBJ1-1 and V is TRBV7-9; 8 bases map to TRBD1. The germline V gene encodes CDR1 SEHNR and CDR2 FQNEAQ (reference sequence). With 4 bases clipped from V and 0 bases from J, the junction kept 4 bases outside the gene matches. The CDR3 consists of 15 residues. This CDR3 is CASSSGQGMNTEAFF. In DNA, the CDR3 is TGTGCCAGCAGCTCCGGACAGGGAATGAACACTGAAGCTTTCTTT.

The CDR3 is CASSRTGDYEQYF. CDR3 coding DNA: TGTGCCAGCAGCCGGACAGGGGACTACGAGCAGTACTTC. The J gene is TRBJ2-5, the V gene TRBV11-1, with TRBD1 matching 9 bases. The J call may be wrong; the DNA end is better matched by TRBJ2-7. The CDR3 length is 13 residues. The germline gives CDR1 SGHAT, CDR2 FQDESV (reference sequence).

The chain couples TRBV28 to TRBJ2-1, with TRBD2 identical over 10 bases. This CDR3 is 14 amino acids long. The germline V gene encodes CDR1 MDHEN and CDR2 SYDVKM. V lost 4 bases, J lost 8 bases, and 5 bases stayed unmatched. This CDR3 is CASSSSGSTDEQFF. The CDR3 DNA sequence: TGTGCCAGCAGTTCTAGCGGGAGCACGGATGAGCAGTTCTTC.

The J gene is TRBJ1-6, the V gene TRBV6-1, with D perhaps matching TRBD1 (5 bases). CDR3 length equals 16 residues. Deletions cut 1 base from V and 0 bases from J, with 7 bases between. CDR1 and CDR2 (germline): MNHNS, SASEGT. The CDR3 DNA is TGTGCCAGCAGTGAAGAGAGGGGCTCCTATAATTCACCCCTCCACTTT. It codes for CASSEERGSYNSPLHF.

J is TRBJ1-1 and V is TRBV7-9, with TRBD1 as a possible D gene (5 bases). Germline CDR1 SEHNR, CDR2 FQNEAQ (reference sequence). This CDR3 contains 13 residues. V lost 2 bases, J lost 2 bases, and 6 bases lay in between. The CDR3 spells CASSLTGNTEAFF. The CDR3, as DNA: TGTGCCAGCAGCTTAACAGGTAACACTGAAGCTTTCTTT.

This clone was found once. One end of the junction is discordant with germline, which a read error may explain. The chain carries TRBV6-1 and TRBJ2-3; 10 positions agree with TRBD2. Germline V gene lookup returns CDR1 MNHNS and CDR2 SASEGT. The CDR3 has 19 residues. This CDR3 is CASSEALASGSTSTDTQYF. Here the CDR3 DNA reads TGTGCCAGCAGTGAAGCGCTGGCTAGCGGGAGTACGAGCACAGATACGCAATATTTT.

In DNA, the CDR3 is TGCAGTGCGTCTAACTATGGCTACACCTTC. This sequence encodes CSASNYGYTF. The V gene is TRBV20-1, the J gene TRBJ1-2, with no clear D. Germline CDR1 and CDR2: DFQATT and SNEGSKA (reference sequence). The CDR3 is 10 amino acids. Trimming removed 6 bases from V and 0 bases from J, with 2 bases in between.

The chain uses TRBV19 and TRBJ2-2; 7 nucleotides agree with TRBD1. The CDR3 is 15 amino acids. The germline V gene encodes CDR1 LNHDA and CDR2 SQIVND (reference sequence). J was trimmed by 1 base and V by 6 bases; bases with no gene match: 5. As DNA, the CDR3 is TGTGCCAGTAGCATGGGACAGAGGAACACCGGGGAGCTGTTTTTT. Translation gives CASSMGQRNTGELFF.

This chain uses TRBV5-1 with TRBJ1-2, with D possibly TRBD1 on 5 matching bases. The CDR3 loop spans 13 amino acids. The V and J ends lost 1 base and 8 bases respectively, with 12 bases between them. Germline loops: CDR1 SGHRS, CDR2 YFSETQ. In DNA form, the CDR3 reads TGCGCCAGCAGCTTGCAGGGAGGTCACGGCTACACCTTC. The encoded protein is CASSLQGGHGYTF.

Comment on this clone: An end of the junction differs from the germline gene, which may be a read error. The chain has TRBV10-2 and TRBJ2-7; no clear D. CDR1 WSHSY and CDR2 SAAADI come from the germline V gene. This CDR3 has 12 amino acids. The CDR3 sequence: CASSDEGWKKGF. The CDR3 region has the DNA TGCGCCAGCAGTGACGAAGGGTGGAAGAAGGGCTTC.

This clone was found once. The chain carries TRBV18 and TRBJ2-7; tentative D call: TRBD1 (6 bases). CDR1 and CDR2 (germline): KGHSH, LQKENI. The V gene lost 3 bases and the J gene lost 3 bases, with 6 bases spanning the gap. The CDR3 is 12 residues long. CDR3: CASSPTGYEQYF. For the CDR3, the DNA is TGTGCCAGCTCACCGACAGGCTACGAGCAGTACTTC. The variable domain in full, with the rest retrieved from reference TRBV18 and TRBJ2-7, is NAGVMQNPRHLVRRRGQEARLRCSPMKGHSHVYWYRQLPEEGLKFMVYLQKENIIDESGMPKERFSAEFPKEGPSILRIQQVVRGDSAAYFCASSPTGYEQYFGPGTRLTVT.

The V and J genes are TRBV10-2 and TRBJ1-1; D may be TRBD1 (6 bases). CDR3 size: 15 residues. Germline-derived CDR1 and CDR2 are WSHSY and SAAADI. V lost 10 bases to trimming and J lost 5 bases, with 23 bases between them. This chain's CDR3 is CATSLLRGRETEAFF. The CDR3 coding sequence is TGCGCCACCTCGCTCCTCAGGGGACGGGAGACTGAAGCTTTCTTT.

The sample holds a few counts of this clone. The gene calls are TRBV7-9 and TRBJ2-6; D may be TRBD2 (6 bases). Between the trimmed V and J ends, which lost 2 bases and 2 bases, there was a span of 7 bases. The length of the CDR3 is 15 residues. CDR1 is SEHNR, CDR2 FQNEAQ, per germline (reference sequence). The CDR3 region has the DNA TGTGCCAGCAGCTTATGGGGGGCTGGGGCCAACGTCCTGACTTTC. Protein sequence: CASSLWGAGANVLTF.

The V and J genes are TRBV28 and TRBJ2-2; D might be TRBD2 (5 bases). Germline CDR1 reads MDHEN; CDR2 reads SYDVKM. The CDR3 loop spans 17 amino acids. V was trimmed by 5 bases and J by 0 bases, leaving 16 bases between them. CDR3 protein: CASSLTLTGTNTGELFF. The CDR3 DNA sequence: TGTGCCAGCAGTCTAACCCTCACGGGGACGAACACCGGGGAGCTGTTTTTT.

The chain combines TRBV10-2 with TRBJ2-7; D unclear. The CDR3 has 13 amino acids. Germline assignment: CDR1 WSHSY and CDR2 SAAADI. V was clipped by 7 bases and J by 3 bases, with 13 bases between them. The DNA for the CDR3 is TGCGCCAGCACCCCCGGCCCGGGCTACGAGCAGTACTTC. It specifies CASTPGPGYEQYF.

V gene TRBV6-5 combines with J gene TRBJ2-7; 10 bases map to TRBD2. Germline-derived CDR1 and CDR2 are MNHEY and SVGAGI. The CDR3 totals 15 residues. The ends lost 0 bases at V and 4 bases at J; junction bases unmatched: 3. The CDR3: CASSYSASGSYEQYF. The DNA of the CDR3 is TGTGCCAGCAGTTACTCGGCTAGCGGGAGTTACGAGCAGTACTTC.